The rows below give T cell receptor beta chains drawn from one sample of a study of response to subunit inactivated influenza vaccine. TCRdb reanalysed the RT-PCR reads using MiXCR and keeps one entry per CDR3 protein. The table records more than 700,000 distinct CDR3 sequences, less than 25% of them present only once. The sample here was PBMCs from blood, taken 5 to 6 days after vaccination. Receptors were obtained from a man aged 50 or older who received an inactivated influenza vaccine. CDR3s include the opening cysteine and the closing phenylalanine or tryptophan. D genes are given only for firm matches. Part of the rows lack a size; the others show once, few, many or a class for expanded clones.

abundance,j_gene,d_gene,v_gene,CDR3aa,CDR3nt
NA,TRBJ2-5,TRBD2,TRBV7-8,CASSLAELGLAGAQETQYF,TGTGCCAGCAGCTTAGCGGAGTTGGGACTAGCGGGGGCCCAAGAGACCCAGTACTTC
NA,TRBJ2-2,NA,TRBV5-5,CASGPRLNGITGELFF,TGTGCCAGCGGTCCCCGGTTGAACGGGATCACCGGGGAGCTGTTTTTT
NA,TRBJ2-1,NA,TRBV19,CASSIAVDSYNEQFF,TGTGCCAGTAGTATAGCCGTGGACAGTTACAATGAGCAGTTCTTC
few,TRBJ2-1,TRBD2,TRBV29-1,CSVGSGTIANEQFF,TGCAGCGTGGGGTCCGGGACTATAGCCAATGAGCAGTTCTTC
NA,TRBJ2-1,TRBD2,TRBV12-3/TRBV12-4,CASSPGLAGADNEQFF,TGTGCCAGCAGTCCGGGACTAGCGGGGGCCGACAATGAGCAGTTCTTC
NA,TRBJ2-1,NA,TRBV11-3,CASSPTVGARGYNEQFF,TGTGCCAGCAGCCCCACGGTGGGGGCCCGCGGCTACAATGAGCAGTTCTTC
NA,TRBJ2-7,NA,TRBV29-1,CSVRGGPSYEQYF,TGCAGCGTTCGGGGAGGACCTTCCTACGAGCAGTACTTC
NA,TRBJ2-7,NA,TRBV10-3,CAISVYRYEQYF,TGTGCCATCAGTGTCTACCGCTACGAGCAGTACTTC
NA,TRBJ2-7,NA,TRBV19,CASSPRNLYEQYF,TGTGCCAGTAGCCCCCGGAATCTTTACGAGCAGTACTTC
few,TRBJ2-1,NA,TRBV27,CASRGRSSYNEQFF,TGTGCCAGCAGGGGACGAAGCTCCTACAATGAGCAGTTCTTC
NA,TRBJ2-1,TRBD2,TRBV29-1,CSVKGGLAGVNEQFF,TGCAGCGTTAAGGGGGGACTAGCGGGAGTGAATGAGCAGTTCTTC
few,TRBJ2-1,TRBD1,TRBV3-1,CASSPNRGVGNEQFF,TGTGCCAGCAGCCCTAACAGGGGCGTCGGGAATGAGCAGTTCTTC
NA,TRBJ2-5,TRBD2,TRBV20-1,CSARPPPGREGQETQYF,TGCAGTGCTAGACCCCCGCCGGGGCGGGAGGGCCAGGAGACCCAGTACTTC
many,TRBJ1-2,TRBD1,TRBV15,CATSNPTGAGYTF,TGTGCCACCAGCAACCCGACAGGGGCCGGCTACACCTTC
NA,TRBJ2-1,TRBD1,TRBV11-1,CASSSGYRVRGHSEQFF,TGTGCCAGCAGCTCCGGATACAGGGTTAGGGGGCATAGTGAGCAGTTCTTC
NA,TRBJ2-1,NA,TRBV5-6,CASSYRFGQSYNEQFF,TGTGCCAGCAGCTACAGGTTCGGACAGTCCTACAATGAGCAGTTCTTC
NA,TRBJ2-6,NA,TRBV7-2,CASSSRTVDSGANVLTF,TGTGCCAGCAGCTCGAGGACAGTCGACTCTGGGGCCAACGTCCTGACTTTC
few,TRBJ2-1,TRBD2,TRBV11-2,CASSKLAGSHNEQFF,TGTGCCAGCAGCAAACTAGCGGGGAGCCACAATGAGCAGTTCTTC
NA,TRBJ2-3,NA,TRBV29-1,CSVVPSRPPDTQYF,TGCAGCGTTGTTCCCTCTCGTCCCCCAGATACGCAGTATTTT
NA,TRBJ2-7,TRBD1,TRBV20-1,CSALARAPRGHYEQYF,TGCAGTGCCCTAGCTCGCGCCCCGAGGGGGCACTACGAGCAGTACTTC
NA,TRBJ2-1,TRBD2,TRBV9,CASSVGGLAPSSYNEQFF,TGTGCCAGCAGCGTAGGGGGACTAGCGCCGAGCTCCTACAATGAGCAGTTCTTC
NA,TRBJ2-4,NA,TRBV27,CASSLVGLAKNIQYF,TGTGCCAGCAGTTTAGTGGGCCTAGCCAAAAACATTCAGTACTTC
few,TRBJ2-2,TRBD2,TRBV9,CASSVLRFGRGENTGELFF,TGTGCCAGCAGCGTATTACGGTTCGGGCGGGGGGAGAACACCGGGGAGCTGTTTTTT
many,TRBJ2-7,TRBD2,TRBV6-1,CASTTTSGRGEQYF,TGTGCCAGCACAACGACTAGCGGGAGAGGCGAGCAGTACTTC
NA,TRBJ2-7,TRBD1,TRBV3-1,CASSRGQGALPFYFYEQYF,TGTGCCAGCAGTCGGGGACAGGGGGCTCTTCCCTTCTATTTCTACGAGCAGTACTTC
NA,TRBJ1-3,NA,TRBV7-8,CASSSGVGFEPGNTIYF,TGTGCCAGCAGCTCCGGGGTAGGGTTTGAACCTGGAAACACCATATATTTT
NA,TRBJ2-7,NA,TRBV7-9,CASSSGTGRKGTYEQYF,TGTGCCAGCAGCTCGGGAACGGGTCGAAAGGGGACCTACGAGCAGTACTTC
few,TRBJ1-2,TRBD1,TRBV7-8,CASTGPGQNYGYTF,TGTGCCAGCACCGGACCGGGACAGAACTATGGCTACACCTTC
NA,TRBJ1-1,NA,TRBV12-3/TRBV12-4,CASREGGEAFF,TGTGCCAGCAGGGAAGGGGGAGAAGCTTTCTTT
once,TRBJ2-2,NA,TRBV5-1,CASKWESTGELFF,TGCGCCAGCAAGTGGGAGAGCACCGGGGAGCTGTTTTTT
NA,TRBJ2-7,NA,TRBV12-3/TRBV12-4,CASSLQRVSSYEQYF,TGTGCCAGCAGTTTACAGCGGGTGAGCTCCTACGAGCAGTACTTC
few,TRBJ2-1,NA,TRBV7-8,CASSPHQSSYNEQFF,TGTGCCAGCAGCCCACACCAAAGCTCCTACAATGAGCAGTTCTTC
few,TRBJ2-2,NA,TRBV12-3/TRBV12-4,CASSLARRLTRAGELFF,TGTGCCAGCAGTTTAGCGCGCCGCCTCACGAGGGCCGGGGAGCTGTTTTTT
few,TRBJ1-2,TRBD1,TRBV6-6,CAHNRGPGTGYTF,TGTGCCCACAACAGGGGGCCTGGTACCGGCTACACCTTC
few,TRBJ2-1,TRBD1,TRBV29-1,CSVAQGATYNEQFF,TGCAGCGTTGCACAGGGGGCTACCTACAATGAGCAGTTCTTC
NA,TRBJ2-3,NA,TRBV14,CASSQDRNPPTDTQYF,TGTGCCAGCAGCCAAGATAGGAATCCTCCCACAGATACGCAGTATTTT
NA,TRBJ2-1,NA,TRBV27,CASSSRDMGNEQFF,TGTGCCAGCAGTTCCAGGGACATGGGGAATGAGCAGTTCTTC
NA,TRBJ2-7,NA,TRBV18,CASSPRNGLYEQYF,TGTGCCAGCTCACCACGTAATGGACTCTACGAGCAGTACTTC
many,TRBJ2-1,NA,TRBV20-1,CSANLYNEQFF,TGCAGTGCAAACCTTTACAATGAGCAGTTCTTC
NA,TRBJ2-7,TRBD2,TRBV7-8,CASSLVAGGREQYF,TGTGCCAGCAGCTTAGTGGCGGGAGGGCGCGAGCAGTACTTC
few,TRBJ2-5,NA,TRBV7-2,CASSPSFSGAGETQYF,TGTGCCAGCAGCCCTAGCTTTTCCGGGGCGGGGGAGACCCAGTACTTC
few,TRBJ2-3,TRBD2,TRBV12-3/TRBV12-4,CASSLTSGGRDTQYF,TGTGCCAGCAGTTTAACTAGCGGGGGCAGAGATACGCAGTATTTT
few,TRBJ2-2,NA,TRBV20-1,CSASSGGKNTGELFF,TGCAGTGCTAGTTCTGGGGGCAAGAACACCGGGGAGCTGTTTTTT